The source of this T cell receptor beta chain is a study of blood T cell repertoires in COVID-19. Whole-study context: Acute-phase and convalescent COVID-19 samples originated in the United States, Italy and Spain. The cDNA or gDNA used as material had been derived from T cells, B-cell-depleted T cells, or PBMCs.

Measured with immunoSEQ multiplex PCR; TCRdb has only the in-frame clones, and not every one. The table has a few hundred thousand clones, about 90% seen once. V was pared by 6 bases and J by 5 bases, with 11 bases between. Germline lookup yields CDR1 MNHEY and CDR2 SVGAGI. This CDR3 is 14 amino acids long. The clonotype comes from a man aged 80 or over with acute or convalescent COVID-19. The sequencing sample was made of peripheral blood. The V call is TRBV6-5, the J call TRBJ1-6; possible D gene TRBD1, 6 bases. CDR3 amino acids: CASREGGNNSPLHF. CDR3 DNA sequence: TGTGCCAGCAGAGAGGGGGGGAATAATTCACCCCTCCACTTT.